This TCR beta chain was captured in a study of blood T cell repertoires in COVID-19. Using immunoSEQ multiplex PCR, the repertoire was profiled, and TCRdb retains in-frame clones only, with some absent. The table records around 140,000 clones, roughly 80% of them present only once. This clone has only one observation. This CDR3 region has 19 residues. Trimming at V came to 0 bases and at J to 0 bases, leaving 5 bases not matched to a gene. Germline lookup yields CDR1 SGHVS and CDR2 FNYEAQ. The chain employs TRBV7-6 and TRBJ2-1; 13 bases are shared with TRBD2. Material: peripheral blood. The clonotype comes from a woman over 75 with acute or convalescent COVID-19. This chain's CDR3 is CASSLALAGGSLSYNEQFF. The CDR3 coding sequence is TGTGCCAGCAGCTTAGCACTAGCGGGAGGGTCCCTCTCCTACAATGAGCAGTTCTTC. The variable domain in full, with the rest retrieved from reference TRBV7-6 and TRBJ2-1, is GAGVSQSPRYKVTKRGQDVALRCDPISGHVSLYWYRQALGQGPEFLTYFNYEAQQDKSGLPNDRFSAERPEGSISTLTIQRTEQRDSAMYRCASSLALAGGSLSYNEQFFGPGTRLTVL.